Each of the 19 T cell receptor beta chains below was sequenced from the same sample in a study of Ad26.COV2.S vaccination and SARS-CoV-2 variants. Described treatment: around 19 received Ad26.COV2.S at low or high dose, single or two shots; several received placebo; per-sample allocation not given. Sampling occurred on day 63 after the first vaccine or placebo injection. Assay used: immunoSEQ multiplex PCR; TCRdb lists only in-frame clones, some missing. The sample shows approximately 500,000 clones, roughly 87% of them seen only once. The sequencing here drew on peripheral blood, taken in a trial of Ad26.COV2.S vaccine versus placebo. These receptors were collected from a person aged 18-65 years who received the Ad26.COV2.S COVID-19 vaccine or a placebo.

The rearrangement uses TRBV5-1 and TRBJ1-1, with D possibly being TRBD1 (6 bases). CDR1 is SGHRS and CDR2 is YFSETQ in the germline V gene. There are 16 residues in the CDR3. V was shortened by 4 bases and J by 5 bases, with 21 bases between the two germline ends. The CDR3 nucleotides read TGCGCCAGCAGCCTAGGAACGGGACAAAGGTTGACTGAAGCTTTCTTT. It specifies CASSLGTGQRLTEAFF.

The CDR3 DNA follows: TGTGCCAGCAGCTTCCTAGCGGGACTTGAGCAGTTCTTC. Translating gives CASSFLAGLEQFF. This chain links TRBV14 with TRBJ2-1; 9 positions match TRBD2. CDR1 SGHDN and CDR2 FVKESK come from the germline V gene. This CDR3 contains 13 residues. V shed 5 bases and J 9 bases; nucleotides not matched to a gene: 5.

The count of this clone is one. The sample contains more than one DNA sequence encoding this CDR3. The CDR3 protein is CASSTGTGGGETQYF. DNA of the CDR3: TGTGCCAGTAGCACCGGGACAGGGGGCGGTGAGACCCAGTACTTC. The chain couples TRBV19 to TRBJ2-5; TRBD1 aligns across 12 bases. The CDR3 extends over 15 amino acids. With 6 bases clipped from V and 5 bases from J, the junction kept 7 bases outside the gene matches. The germline gives CDR1 LNHDA, CDR2 SQIVND (reference sequence).

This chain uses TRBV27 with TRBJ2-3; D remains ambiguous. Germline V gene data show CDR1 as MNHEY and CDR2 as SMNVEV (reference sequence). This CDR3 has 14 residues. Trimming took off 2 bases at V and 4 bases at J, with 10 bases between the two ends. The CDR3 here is CASSLMVAPDTQYF. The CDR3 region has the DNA TGTGCCAGCAGTTTAATGGTTGCCCCAGATACGCAGTATTTT.

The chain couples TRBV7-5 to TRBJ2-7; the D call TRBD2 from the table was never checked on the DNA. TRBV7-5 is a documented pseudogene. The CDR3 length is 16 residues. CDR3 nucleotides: TGTGCCAGAAGTTGCGGACGGCTAGCGGGAGTTTGCGAGCAGTACTTC. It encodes CARSCGRLAGVCEQYF.

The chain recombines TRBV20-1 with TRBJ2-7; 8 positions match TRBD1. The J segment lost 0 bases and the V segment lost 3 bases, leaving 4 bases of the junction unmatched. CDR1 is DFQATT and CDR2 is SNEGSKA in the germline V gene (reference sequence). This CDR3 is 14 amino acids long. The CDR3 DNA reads TGCAGTGCTAGTCGGACAGGGAGCTCCTACGAGCAGTACTTC. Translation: CSASRTGSSYEQYF.

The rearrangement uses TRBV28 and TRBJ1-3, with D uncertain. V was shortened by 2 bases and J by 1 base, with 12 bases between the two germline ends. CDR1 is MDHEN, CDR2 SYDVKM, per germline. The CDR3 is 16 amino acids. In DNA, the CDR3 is TGTGCCAGCAGTTTAGGTCCGGAAGGGTCTGGAAACACCATATATTTT. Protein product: CASSLGPEGSGNTIYF.

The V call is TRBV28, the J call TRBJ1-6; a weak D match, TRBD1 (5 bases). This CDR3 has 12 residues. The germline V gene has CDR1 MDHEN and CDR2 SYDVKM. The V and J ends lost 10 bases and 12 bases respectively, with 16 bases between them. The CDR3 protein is CATHTGVGPLHF. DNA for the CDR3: TGTGCCACCCATACAGGAGTTGGACCCCTCCACTTT.

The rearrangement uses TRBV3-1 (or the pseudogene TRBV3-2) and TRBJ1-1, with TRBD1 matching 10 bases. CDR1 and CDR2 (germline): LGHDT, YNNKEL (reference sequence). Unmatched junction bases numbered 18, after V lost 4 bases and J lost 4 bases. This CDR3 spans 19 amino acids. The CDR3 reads CASSPDRGGQGESGTEAFF. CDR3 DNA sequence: TGTGCCAGCAGCCCAGACCGGGGAGGACAGGGGGAGTCGGGCACTGAAGCTTTCTTT.

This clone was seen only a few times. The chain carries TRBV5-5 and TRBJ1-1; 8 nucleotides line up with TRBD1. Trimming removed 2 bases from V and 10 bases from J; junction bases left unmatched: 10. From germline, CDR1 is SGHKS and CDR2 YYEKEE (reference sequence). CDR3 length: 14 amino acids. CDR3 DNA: TGTGCCAGCAGCTTAATCCAGGGGGCAGTAGGAGCTTTCTTT. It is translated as CASSLIQGAVGAFF.

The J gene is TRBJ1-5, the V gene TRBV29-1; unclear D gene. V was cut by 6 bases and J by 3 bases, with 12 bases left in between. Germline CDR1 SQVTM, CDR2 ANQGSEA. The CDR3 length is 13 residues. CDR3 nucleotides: TGCAGCGTGGCGGAGGCGGTCAATCAGCCCCAGCATTTT. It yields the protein CSVAEAVNQPQHF.

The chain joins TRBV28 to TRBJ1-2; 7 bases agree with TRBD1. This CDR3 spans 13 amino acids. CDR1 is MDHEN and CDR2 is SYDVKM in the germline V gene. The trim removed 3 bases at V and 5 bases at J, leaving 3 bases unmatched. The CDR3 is CASSFGTEYGYTF. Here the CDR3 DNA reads TGTGCCAGCAGTTTCGGGACAGAGTATGGCTACACCTTC.

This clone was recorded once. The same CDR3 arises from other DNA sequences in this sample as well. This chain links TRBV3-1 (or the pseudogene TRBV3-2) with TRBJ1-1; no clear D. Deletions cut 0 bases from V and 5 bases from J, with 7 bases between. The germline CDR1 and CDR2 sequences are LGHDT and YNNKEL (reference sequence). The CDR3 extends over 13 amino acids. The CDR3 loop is CASSQERRTEAFF. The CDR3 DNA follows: TGTGCCAGCAGCCAAGAGAGGAGGACTGAAGCTTTCTTT.

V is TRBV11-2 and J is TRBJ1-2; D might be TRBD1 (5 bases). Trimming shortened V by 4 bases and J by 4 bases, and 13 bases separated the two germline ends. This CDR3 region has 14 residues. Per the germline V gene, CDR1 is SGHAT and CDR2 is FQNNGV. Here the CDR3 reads CASSSSGGGYGYTF. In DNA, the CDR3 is TGTGCCAGCAGCTCCAGTGGGGGAGGCTATGGCTACACCTTC.

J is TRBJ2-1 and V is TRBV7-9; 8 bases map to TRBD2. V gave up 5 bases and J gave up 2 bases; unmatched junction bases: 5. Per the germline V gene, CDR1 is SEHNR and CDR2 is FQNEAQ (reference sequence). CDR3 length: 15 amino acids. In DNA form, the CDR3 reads TGTGCCAGCAGCCCTATAGCGGGAACCTACAATGAGCAGTTCTTC. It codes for CASSPIAGTYNEQFF.

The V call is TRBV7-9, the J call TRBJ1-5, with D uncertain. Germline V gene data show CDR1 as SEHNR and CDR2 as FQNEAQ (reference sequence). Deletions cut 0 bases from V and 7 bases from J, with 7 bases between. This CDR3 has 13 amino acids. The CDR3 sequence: CASSLAARQPQHF. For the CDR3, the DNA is TGTGCCAGCAGCTTAGCCGCGCGGCAGCCCCAGCATTTT.

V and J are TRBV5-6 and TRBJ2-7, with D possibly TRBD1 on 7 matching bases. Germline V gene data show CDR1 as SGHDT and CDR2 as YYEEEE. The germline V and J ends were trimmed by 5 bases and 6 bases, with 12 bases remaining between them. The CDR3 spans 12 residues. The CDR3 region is CASRRGQLEQYF. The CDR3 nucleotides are TGTGCCAGCAGGCGGGGACAGCTCGAGCAGTACTTC.

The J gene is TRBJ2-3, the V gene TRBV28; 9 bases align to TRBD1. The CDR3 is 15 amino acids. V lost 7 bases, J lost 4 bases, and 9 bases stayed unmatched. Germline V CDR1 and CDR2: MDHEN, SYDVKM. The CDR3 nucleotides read TGTGCCAGCACCCGAAGACAGGGGGGCTCAGATACGCAGTATTTT. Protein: CASTRRQGGSDTQYF.

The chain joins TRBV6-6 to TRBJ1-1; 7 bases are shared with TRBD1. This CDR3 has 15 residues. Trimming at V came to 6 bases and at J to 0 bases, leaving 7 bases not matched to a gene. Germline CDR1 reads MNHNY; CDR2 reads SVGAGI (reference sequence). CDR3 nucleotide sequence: TGTGCCAGCAGCCGACCGACAGGGATGAACACTGAAGCTTTCTTT. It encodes CASSRPTGMNTEAFF.